Sequencing of this TCR beta chain was carried out in a study of cytomegalovirus exposure and HLA in healthy donors. Findings and limits, study-wide: By HLA locus, TCR association rates varied in a later analysis, with DRB1 showing the most and HLA-C the fewest. In a later analysis, specific HLA alleles were associated with approximately 17,000 TCR beta sequences at a 0.05 false discovery rate. Most TCR sequences were seen very rarely across donors, but some public TCRs occurred in many.

The CDR3 consists of 14 residues. CDR1 and CDR2 (germline): SGHNT, YYREEE (reference sequence). V was clipped by 4 bases and J by 5 bases; unmatched bases: 6. A multiplex PCR was run with 60 Vbeta primers and 13 Jbeta primers. Data came from immunoSEQ multiplex PCR; TCRdb stores just in-frame clones and leaves some out. Found here are around 140,000 clones, around 78% of them singletons; the top ten hold about 6.8%. In regard to this clone: Its specificity is not known.

The TCR comes from a woman aged 40 to 49 in good health and CMV-seropositive. The chain has TRBV5-4 and TRBJ2-4; 7 positions agree with TRBD1. The sequencing sample was made of PBMCs. DNA of the CDR3: TGTGCCAGCAGCCCTGGGGGACAGCAAAACATTCAGTACTTC. It translates to CASSPGGQQNIQYF.